The 27 T cell receptor beta chains reported below all come from one sample, sequenced in a study of blood T cell repertoires in COVID-19 (dated by TCRdb to 2020 to 2021). The receptor library was made with the immunoSEQ multiplex PCR assay. Entries here come from immuneACCESS through TCRdb and include only in-frame sequences with V and J called. Some clones fail to appear in such tables; in the studies checked, an unresolved V gene covers under half of the shortfall, and the cause of the remainder is unknown. The sample data list roughly 500,000 clones, and approximately 91% of these were observed just once. 8.3% of the sample lies in the top ten. Sequenced material: PBMCs or T cells enriched from blood (not recorded which). The receptor source for this set is a woman in her fifties or sixties who had recovered from COVID-19.

V and J are TRBV15 and TRBJ1-1; D gene uncertain. This CDR3 region has 13 residues. CDR1 is LNHNV, CDR2 YYDKDF, per germline (reference sequence). The V and J ends lost 0 bases and 6 bases respectively, with 8 bases between them. CDR3 bases: TGTGCCACCAGCAGAGATCGGGTAGCTGAAGCTTTCTTT. It translates to CATSRDRVAEAFF.

V gene TRBV5-1 combines with J gene TRBJ2-5; 9 bases fit TRBD2. CDR3 length equals 14 residues. The germline CDR1 and CDR2 sequences are SGHRS and YFSETQ. With V trimmed by 2 bases and J by 2 bases, 1 base remained unmatched. The CDR3 sequence: CASSFGLAQETQYF. The CDR3 nucleotides are TGCGCCAGCAGCTTTGGACTAGCGCAAGAGACCCAGTACTTC. Looking up the rest from reference TRBV5-1 and TRBJ2-5 gives the full variable domain: KAGVTQTPRYLIKTRGQQVTLSCSPISGHRSVSWYQQTPGQGLQFLFEYFSETQRNKGNFPGRFSGRQFSNSRSEMNVSTLELGDSALYLCASSFGLAQETQYFGPGTRLLVL.

This chain joins TRBV23-1 and TRBJ1-4; TRBD1 matches at 11 bases. TRBV23-1 is classed as an ORF, of uncertain function. The CDR3 sequence is 19 residues long. After removal of 4 bases from V and 4 bases from J, the junction contained 14 bases not matched to a gene. The CDR3 DNA reads as TGCGCCAGCAGTCGTTCTGGACAGGGGGCTGTTTCGGGTAATGAAAAACTGTTTTTT. It codes for CASSRSGQGAVSGNEKLFF.

The V call is TRBV6-5, the J call TRBJ1-1; D might be TRBD1 (5 bases). The CDR3 contains 12 residues. Trimming pared 6 bases from V and 0 bases from J, leaving 5 bases between. Germline CDR1 is MNHEY and CDR2 is SVGAGI. The CDR3 region has the DNA TGTGCCAGCAGACAGGTGAACACTGAAGCTTTCTTT. It translates to CASRQVNTEAFF.

This rearrangement joins TRBV7-2 to TRBJ2-7; TRBD2 agrees at 14 bases. The CDR3 totals 15 residues. Germline trimming cut 5 bases from V and 2 bases from J; bases unmatched to any gene: 2. Germline V CDR1 and CDR2: SGHTA, FQGNSA. The CDR3, as DNA: TGTGCCAGCAGCAAGACTAGCGGGGGGGCCTACGAGCAGTACTTC. It encodes CASSKTSGGAYEQYF.

The chain is built from TRBV6-5 and TRBJ2-1, with 10 positions matching TRBD2. The CDR3 has 16 residues. Germline CDR1 reads MNHEY; CDR2 reads SVGAGI. The V and J ends lost 2 bases and 7 bases, in that order; junction bases with no gene match: 8. The DNA of the CDR3 is TGTGCCAGCAGTTACATGTCCAGCGGGGGGGCAAATGAGCAGTTCTTC. Encoded protein: CASSYMSSGGANEQFF.

The J gene is TRBJ1-1, the V gene TRBV5-1, with D tentatively TRBD1 (5 bases). This CDR3 region has 12 residues. Germline CDR1 SGHRS, CDR2 YFSETQ. V was pared by 6 bases and J by 2 bases, with 8 bases between. The CDR3 DNA sequence: TGCGCCAGCACGGGGGGAAACACTGAAGCTTTCTTT. Its protein product is CASTGGNTEAFF.

This clone occurred once. J is TRBJ1-1 and V is TRBV23-1, with D maybe TRBD1 (5 bases). TRBV23-1 is given ORF status, its function remaining uncertain. V was pared by 8 bases and J by 0 bases, with 13 bases between. This CDR3 contains 14 residues. CDR3 sequence: CASPADSVNTEAFF. For the CDR3, the DNA is TGCGCCAGCCCGGCAGACAGTGTGAACACTGAAGCTTTCTTT.

This clone showed up just once. The chain recombines TRBV6-5 with TRBJ1-5; 10 nucleotides match TRBD1. Germline V gene lookup returns CDR1 MNHEY and CDR2 SVGAGI. V dropped 10 bases and J dropped 7; count of bases not matched to a gene: 7. This CDR3 spans 13 amino acids. For the CDR3, the DNA is TGTGCCAACCCGGACAGGGGGAAGCAGCCCCAGCATTTT. Translating gives CANPDRGKQPQHF.

V and J are TRBV9 and TRBJ2-2, with 7 bases aligning to TRBD1. The CDR3 covers 14 residues. Germline lookup yields CDR1 SGDLS and CDR2 YYNGEE. V shed 0 bases, J shed 7 bases, and the junction held 3 bases outside the gene matches. CDR3 residues: CASSVVGTVGELFF. The CDR3 nucleotides read TGTGCCAGCAGCGTAGTAGGGACAGTCGGGGAGCTGTTTTTT.

This sequence joins TRBV7-2 and TRBJ1-2, with 10 bases aligning to TRBD1. V shed 5 bases and J 3 bases; nucleotides not matched to a gene: 6. CDR1 SGHTA and CDR2 FQGNSA come from the germline V gene. CDR3 length equals 15 residues. The CDR3: CASSLRQGADYGYTF. The CDR3 DNA reads as TGTGCCAGCAGCCTAAGACAGGGGGCAGACTATGGCTACACCTTC.

This chain uses TRBV6-1 with TRBJ1-3; D gene unclear. The germline V gene encodes CDR1 MNHNS and CDR2 SASEGT. V gave up 3 bases and J gave up 1 base, with 4 bases separating them. This CDR3 is built from 13 residues. This chain's CDR3 is CASSDQSGNTIYF. DNA of the CDR3: TGTGCCAGCAGTGACCAATCTGGAAACACCATATATTTT.

The gene calls are TRBV18 and TRBJ2-1, with D unresolved. Trimming shortened V by 0 bases and J by 10 bases, and 10 bases separated the two germline ends. There are 13 residues in the CDR3. Germline V gives CDR1 KGHSH, CDR2 LQKENI. DNA of the CDR3: TGTGCCAGCTCACCACCGTCCCCCCGGGAGCAGTTCTTC. The encoded protein is CASSPPSPREQFF.

This chain links TRBV5-4 with TRBJ2-5; 8 positions match TRBD2. The CDR3 has 16 residues. The J segment lost 1 base and the V segment lost 0 bases, leaving 5 bases of the junction unmatched. Germline V gene data show CDR1 as SGHNT and CDR2 as YYREEE (reference sequence). CDR3 sequence (DNA): TGTGCCAGCAGCTTGGTCGAGGCGGGGGGCCAAGAGACCCAGTACTTC. This sequence encodes CASSLVEAGGQETQYF.

Concerning this clone: This CDR3 is also generated by other DNA sequences in the sample. This rearrangement joins TRBV18 to TRBJ2-3; maybe TRBD2 (6 bases). The germline gives CDR1 KGHSH, CDR2 LQKENI. With 3 bases removed from V and 6 bases from J, the gap between germline ends came to 7 bases. CDR3 size: 12 residues. Here the CDR3 DNA reads TGTGCCAGCTCACCTCTAGCGGATACGCAGTATTTT. This gives the protein CASSPLADTQYF.

V gene TRBV6-5 combines with J gene TRBJ1-6, with D tentatively TRBD1 (5 bases). Trimming pared 0 bases from V and 7 bases from J, leaving 13 bases between. From germline, CDR1 is MNHEY and CDR2 SVGAGI. The CDR3 runs 16 residues. In nucleotides, the CDR3 is TGTGCCAGCAGTTACTCGGGAAGGGGCGTGAATTCACCCCTCCACTTT. Residues: CASSYSGRGVNSPLHF.

The V and J genes are TRBV2 and TRBJ1-1; D ambiguous. The ends were cut back, 7 bases at V and 2 bases at J, with 11 bases in the middle. Germline CDR1 is SNHLY and CDR2 is FYNNEI. This CDR3 region has 13 residues. The DNA for the CDR3 is TGTGCCAGCAATCGGGGTACTAACACTGAAGCTTTCTTT. This sequence encodes CASNRGTNTEAFF.

J is TRBJ2-3 and V is TRBV10-2; D is unresolved. V lost 7 bases, J lost 3 bases, and 11 bases lay in between. Germline V gene lookup returns CDR1 WSHSY and CDR2 SAAADI. This CDR3 has 13 amino acids. The CDR3 spells CASNGQNTDTQYF. The CDR3 DNA reads TGCGCCAGCAATGGGCAGAATACAGATACGCAGTATTTT.

This chain uses TRBV19 with TRBJ1-3; D might be TRBD1 (6 bases). The V end was cut by 3 bases, the J end by 4 bases, with 13 bases between. This CDR3 has 15 amino acids. The V gene's germline CDR1 is LNHDA and CDR2 SQIVND (reference sequence). The DNA of the CDR3 is TGTGCCAGTAGTATCGTACAGGGCCGGGGAAACACCATATATTTT. This sequence encodes CASSIVQGRGNTIYF.

The CDR3 loop reads CAINGGTLNTEAFF. The CDR3 coding sequence is TGTGCCATCAATGGAGGTACACTGAACACTGAAGCTTTCTTT. This chain connects TRBV10-3 to TRBJ1-1; the D is unclear. Germline assignment: CDR1 ENHRY and CDR2 SYGVKD. The ends were cut back, 7 bases at V and 0 bases at J, with 12 bases in the middle. CDR3 size: 14 residues.

The V gene is TRBV20-1, the J gene TRBJ1-2; D is ambiguous. Germline V CDR1 and CDR2: DFQATT, SNEGSKA (reference sequence). This CDR3 has 11 amino acids. The V and J ends lost 3 bases and 0 bases respectively, with 2 bases between them. For the CDR3, the DNA is TGCAGTGCTAGCACTAACTATGGCTACACCTTC. This encodes CSASTNYGYTF.

About this clone itself: Additional DNA sequences in this sample encode the identical CDR3. The chain couples TRBV6-5 to TRBJ2-7, with TRBD1 identical over 8 bases. This CDR3 is 14 amino acids long. V was clipped by 5 bases and J by 2 bases; unmatched bases: 5. CDR1 and CDR2 from the germline V gene are MNHEY and SVGAGI. CDR3 DNA: TGTGCCAGCAGTCGCACAGGGGGACCCTACGAGCAGTACGTC. Translation gives CASSRTGGPYEQYV.

The V call is TRBV5-6, the J call TRBJ1-2, with TRBD1 matching over 7 bases. Trimming removed 0 bases from V and 0 bases from J; junction bases left unmatched: 8. Germline CDR1 reads SGHDT; CDR2 reads YYEEEE. The CDR3 covers 17 residues. The DNA of the CDR3 is TGTGCCAGCAGCTTGGGAGAGGGGGCAAAGACTAACTATGGCTACACCTTC. This encodes CASSLGEGAKTNYGYTF.

Remarks on this clone: One end of the junction varies from germline; a read error may be responsible. V gene TRBV2 combines with J gene TRBJ1-2; D gene uncertain. The germline V gene encodes CDR1 SNHLY and CDR2 FYNNEI. The CDR3 consists of 11 residues. The DNA for the CDR3 is TGTGCCAGCGCCCCTGACTATGTCTACACCTTC. It yields the protein CASAPDYVYTF.

This clone was found a few times. The rearrangement uses TRBV29-1 and TRBJ1-2, with TRBD1 matching 7 bases. The CDR3 is 16 residues long. The V gene end was trimmed by 0 bases and the J gene end by 4 bases; junction bases not matched to a gene: 11. Per germline, CDR1 SQVTM and CDR2 ANQGSEA. CDR3 bases: TGCAGCGTTGAAGACCTCGACAGGGTTAGTCTCTATGGCTACACCTTC. Translation: CSVEDLDRVSLYGYTF.

The V call is TRBV27, the J call TRBJ1-1; perhaps TRBD1 as D (6 bases). Germline-derived CDR1 and CDR2 are MNHEY and SMNVEV (reference sequence). Between the trimmed V and J ends, which lost 6 bases and 1 base, there was a span of 15 bases. This CDR3 has 15 amino acids. The CDR3 nucleotides are TGTGCCAGCAGATTCAAAGGGGGGGGGAACACTGAAGCTTTCTTT. Encoded protein: CASRFKGGGNTEAFF.

In its sample, this clone was seen once. This rearrangement joins TRBV20-1 to TRBJ2-1; 11 positions agree with TRBD2. V gave up 3 bases and J gave up 7 bases; unmatched junction bases: 5. The length of the CDR3 is 14 residues. Germline V gene sequence: CDR1 DFQATT, CDR2 SNEGSKA (reference sequence). The CDR3 sequence: CSASPSGGLNEQFF. The CDR3 DNA sequence: TGCAGTGCTAGTCCTAGCGGGGGGCTAAATGAGCAGTTCTTC.